A selection of T cell receptor beta chains follows, all from one sample in a study of blood T cell repertoires in COVID-19. Sequencing used immunoSEQ multiplex PCR; TCRdb keeps in-frame clones, though not all of them. The data show 250,000 to 350,000 clones, 87% seen once. Material: peripheral blood. The receptor source for this set is a woman aged 45-59 years who had recovered from COVID-19. CDR3s include the opening cysteine and the closing phenylalanine or tryptophan. The order of the fields is V gene, D gene, J gene, CDR3 protein. A D gene is named only where the DNA matches it firmly.

v_gene: TRBV6-2/TRBV6-3; d_gene: NA; j_gene: TRBJ2-2; CDR3aa: CASSSGLLVTGELFF
v_gene: TRBV28; d_gene: NA; j_gene: TRBJ2-7; CDR3aa: CASSRPDRPYEQYF
v_gene: TRBV7-2; d_gene: TRBD1; j_gene: TRBJ1-2; CDR3aa: CASSLERTGGTGYTF
v_gene: TRBV4-1; d_gene: TRBD1; j_gene: TRBJ2-2; CDR3aa: CASSQDEGSVGGYTGELFF
v_gene: TRBV5-8; d_gene: TRBD1; j_gene: TRBJ1-2; CDR3aa: CASSLSFRQGVYGYTF
v_gene: TRBV6-5; d_gene: NA; j_gene: TRBJ1-2; CDR3aa: CASKPTNYGYTF
v_gene: TRBV11-3; d_gene: TRBD2; j_gene: TRBJ2-2; CDR3aa: CASSSWGGDTGELFF
v_gene: TRBV5-1; d_gene: NA; j_gene: TRBJ1-3; CDR3aa: CASRAVVTGNTIYF
v_gene: TRBV3-1/TRBV3-2; d_gene: NA; j_gene: TRBJ1-6; CDR3aa: CASSPRGAPQSPLHF
v_gene: TRBV10-3; d_gene: TRBD1; j_gene: TRBJ1-1; CDR3aa: CAISDRGDTEAFF
v_gene: TRBV30; d_gene: NA; j_gene: TRBJ2-5; CDR3aa: CAWSVRGAETQYF
v_gene: TRBV6-6; d_gene: TRBD1; j_gene: TRBJ1-2; CDR3aa: CASSYPTGDYGYTF
v_gene: TRBV18; d_gene: TRBD1; j_gene: TRBJ1-4; CDR3aa: CASSITGGVEKLFF
v_gene: TRBV28; d_gene: NA; j_gene: TRBJ1-1; CDR3aa: CASSLPRLIRGTEAFF
v_gene: TRBV9; d_gene: TRBD1; j_gene: TRBJ2-3; CDR3aa: CASSVDYPGQGVTDTQYF
v_gene: TRBV7-9; d_gene: NA; j_gene: TRBJ1-5; CDR3aa: CASSKRGGNQPQHF
v_gene: TRBV6-5; d_gene: TRBD2; j_gene: TRBJ2-1; CDR3aa: CASSYEGTRINNEQFF
v_gene: TRBV5-1; d_gene: TRBD1; j_gene: TRBJ2-2; CDR3aa: CASSYGTGETGELFF
v_gene: TRBV5-6; d_gene: NA; j_gene: TRBJ2-3; CDR3aa: CASSLTNTQYF
v_gene: TRBV18; d_gene: TRBD1; j_gene: TRBJ2-1; CDR3aa: CASSPPGQGTYNEQFF
v_gene: TRBV9; d_gene: TRBD2; j_gene: TRBJ2-3; CDR3aa: CASSALLAGGTDTQYF
v_gene: TRBV11-3; d_gene: TRBD2; j_gene: TRBJ2-5; CDR3aa: CASSRGTSGVETQYF
v_gene: TRBV5-1; d_gene: TRBD2; j_gene: TRBJ2-7; CDR3aa: CASSLDIGTSGKGSELYF
v_gene: TRBV7-9; d_gene: NA; j_gene: TRBJ1-1; CDR3aa: CASSLETENTEAFF
v_gene: TRBV28; d_gene: TRBD1; j_gene: TRBJ1-1; CDR3aa: CASIRDRTSEAFF
v_gene: TRBV11-2; d_gene: NA; j_gene: TRBJ1-2; CDR3aa: CASSLQGQGGYTF
v_gene: TRBV4-2; d_gene: NA; j_gene: TRBJ2-1; CDR3aa: CASSQAVLDEQFF
v_gene: TRBV7-9; d_gene: NA; j_gene: TRBJ2-5; CDR3aa: CASSPSTGSQETQYF
v_gene: TRBV5-4; d_gene: NA; j_gene: TRBJ2-5; CDR3aa: CASSLYGGQETQYF
v_gene: TRBV2; d_gene: NA; j_gene: TRBJ1-1; CDR3aa: CASGRGNTEAFF
v_gene: TRBV19; d_gene: TRBD1; j_gene: TRBJ2-7; CDR3aa: CASRKTGGNYEQYF
v_gene: TRBV6-2/TRBV6-3; d_gene: NA; j_gene: TRBJ2-1; CDR3aa: CASSYGLRGSEQFF
v_gene: TRBV29-1; d_gene: TRBD1; j_gene: TRBJ1-2; CDR3aa: CSVGQGREGYTF
v_gene: TRBV7-6; d_gene: TRBD1; j_gene: TRBJ1-6; CDR3aa: CASSITGENSPLHF
v_gene: TRBV19; d_gene: TRBD1; j_gene: TRBJ1-1; CDR3aa: CASSPRDRANTEAFF
v_gene: TRBV28; d_gene: NA; j_gene: TRBJ1-1; CDR3aa: CASSFGRNTEAFF
v_gene: TRBV6-5; d_gene: TRBD1; j_gene: TRBJ1-2; CDR3aa: CASSRDRGRGGYTF
v_gene: TRBV5-1; d_gene: NA; j_gene: TRBJ1-3; CDR3aa: CASSSQQGGISGNTIYF
v_gene: TRBV3-1/TRBV3-2; d_gene: TRBD1; j_gene: TRBJ2-7; CDR3aa: CASSQTPSGGEQYF
v_gene: TRBV10-3; d_gene: TRBD2; j_gene: TRBJ2-3; CDR3aa: CAISEGGGYTDTQYF
v_gene: TRBV4-3; d_gene: TRBD1; j_gene: TRBJ1-2; CDR3aa: CASSPSRGLYGYTF
v_gene: TRBV24-1; d_gene: TRBD1; j_gene: TRBJ1-1; CDR3aa: CATSDYQGAAFF
v_gene: TRBV28; d_gene: NA; j_gene: TRBJ1-2; CDR3aa: CASSLGPRRGISYTF
v_gene: TRBV4-3; d_gene: TRBD1; j_gene: TRBJ2-5; CDR3aa: CASSQRQGIYQETQYF
v_gene: TRBV6-5; d_gene: TRBD1; j_gene: TRBJ1-3; CDR3aa: CATEQGAGNTIYF
v_gene: TRBV5-5; d_gene: NA; j_gene: TRBJ2-5; CDR3aa: CASSLAADETQYF
v_gene: TRBV28; d_gene: NA; j_gene: TRBJ1-6; CDR3aa: CASSNRGRVTNSPLHF
v_gene: TRBV29-1; d_gene: TRBD2; j_gene: TRBJ2-3; CDR3aa: CSVDEAGVADTQYF
v_gene: TRBV7-2; d_gene: NA; j_gene: TRBJ2-7; CDR3aa: CASSLMSSYEQYF
v_gene: TRBV19; d_gene: NA; j_gene: TRBJ1-4; CDR3aa: CASRRSGLIEKLFF
v_gene: TRBV3-1/TRBV3-2; d_gene: NA; j_gene: TRBJ1-4; CDR3aa: CASSQELGGANEKLFF
v_gene: TRBV5-4; d_gene: TRBD2; j_gene: TRBJ2-2; CDR3aa: CASSGRLAGNGERELFF
v_gene: TRBV19; d_gene: TRBD1; j_gene: TRBJ1-1; CDR3aa: CASRHTGTEDTEAFF